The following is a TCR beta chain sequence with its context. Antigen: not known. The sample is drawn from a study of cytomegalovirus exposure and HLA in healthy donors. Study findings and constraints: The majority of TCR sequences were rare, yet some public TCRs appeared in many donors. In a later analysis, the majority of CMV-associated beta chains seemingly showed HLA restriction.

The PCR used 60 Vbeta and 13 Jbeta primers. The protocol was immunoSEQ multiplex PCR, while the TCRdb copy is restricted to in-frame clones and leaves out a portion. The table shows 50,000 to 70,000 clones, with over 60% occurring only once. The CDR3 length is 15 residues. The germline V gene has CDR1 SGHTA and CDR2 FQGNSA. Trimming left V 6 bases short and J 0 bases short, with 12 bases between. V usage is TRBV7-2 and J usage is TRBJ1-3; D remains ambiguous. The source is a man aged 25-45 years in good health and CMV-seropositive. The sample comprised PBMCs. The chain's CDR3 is CASSPSGSSGNTIYF. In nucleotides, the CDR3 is TGTGCCAGCAGTCCTTCTGGGAGCTCTGGAAACACCATATATTTT.